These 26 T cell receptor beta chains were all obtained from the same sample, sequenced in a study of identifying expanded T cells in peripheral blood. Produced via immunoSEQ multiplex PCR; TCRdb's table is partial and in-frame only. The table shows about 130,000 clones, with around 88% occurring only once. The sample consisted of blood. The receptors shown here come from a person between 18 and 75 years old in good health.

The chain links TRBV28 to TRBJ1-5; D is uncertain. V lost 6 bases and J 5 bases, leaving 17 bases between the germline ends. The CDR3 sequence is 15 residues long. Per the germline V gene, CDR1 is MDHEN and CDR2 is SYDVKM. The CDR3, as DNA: TGTGCCAGCAGCCACGCTGCCCCCGGCGATCAGCCCCAGCATTTT. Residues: CASSHAAPGDQPQHF.

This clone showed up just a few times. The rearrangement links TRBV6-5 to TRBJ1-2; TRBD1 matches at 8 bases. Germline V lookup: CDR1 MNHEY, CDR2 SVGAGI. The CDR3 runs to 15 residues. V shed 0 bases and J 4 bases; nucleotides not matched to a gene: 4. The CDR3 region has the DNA TGTGCCAGCAGTTACTCTCCGACAGGGGTCTATGGCTACACCTTC. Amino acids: CASSYSPTGVYGYTF.

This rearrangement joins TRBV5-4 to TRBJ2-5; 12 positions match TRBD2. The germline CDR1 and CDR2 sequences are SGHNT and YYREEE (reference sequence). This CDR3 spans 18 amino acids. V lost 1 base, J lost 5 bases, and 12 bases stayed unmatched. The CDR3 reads CASSLRSLAGGPGETQYF. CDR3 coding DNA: TGTGCCAGCAGCTTGAGATCTCTAGCGGGGGGGCCAGGCGAGACCCAGTACTTC.

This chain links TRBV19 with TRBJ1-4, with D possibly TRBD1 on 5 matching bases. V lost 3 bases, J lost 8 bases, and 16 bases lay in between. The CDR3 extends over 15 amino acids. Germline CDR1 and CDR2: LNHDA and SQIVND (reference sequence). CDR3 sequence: CASSIVGQGGEKLFF. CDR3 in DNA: TGTGCCAGTAGTATCGTGGGGCAGGGAGGAGAAAAACTGTTTTTT.

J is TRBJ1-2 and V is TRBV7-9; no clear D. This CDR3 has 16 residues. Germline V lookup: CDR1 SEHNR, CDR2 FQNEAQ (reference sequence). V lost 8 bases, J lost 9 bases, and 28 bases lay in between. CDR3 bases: TGTGCCAGCTTCCCCGAACCGACGGACTATCGTGGTAGCTACACCTTC. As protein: CASFPEPTDYRGSYTF.

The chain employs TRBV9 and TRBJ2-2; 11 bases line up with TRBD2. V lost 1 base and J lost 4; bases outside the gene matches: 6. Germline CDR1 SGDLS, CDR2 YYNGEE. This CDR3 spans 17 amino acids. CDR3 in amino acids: CASSVSALAGGTGELFF. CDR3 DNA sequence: TGTGCCAGCAGCGTATCGGCCCTAGCGGGAGGCACCGGGGAGCTGTTTTTT.

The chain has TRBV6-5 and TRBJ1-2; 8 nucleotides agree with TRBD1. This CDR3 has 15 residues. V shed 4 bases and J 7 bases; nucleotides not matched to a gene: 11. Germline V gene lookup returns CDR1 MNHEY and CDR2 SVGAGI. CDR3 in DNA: TGTGCCAGCAGTTCCTCACAGGGGGTTGGCGCTGGCTACACCTTC. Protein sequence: CASSSSQGVGAGYTF.

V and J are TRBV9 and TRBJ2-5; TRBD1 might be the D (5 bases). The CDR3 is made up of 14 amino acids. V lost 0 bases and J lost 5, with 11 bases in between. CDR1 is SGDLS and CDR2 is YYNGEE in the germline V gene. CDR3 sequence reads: CASSVATGGETQYF. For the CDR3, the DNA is TGTGCCAGCAGCGTAGCTACAGGTGGGGAGACCCAGTACTTC. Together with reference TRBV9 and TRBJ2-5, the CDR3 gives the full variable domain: DSGVTQTPKHLITATGQRVTLRCSPRSGDLSVYWYQQSLDQGLQFLIQYYNGEERAKGNILERFSAQQFPDLHSELNLSSLELGDSALYFCASSVATGGETQYFGPGTRLLVL.

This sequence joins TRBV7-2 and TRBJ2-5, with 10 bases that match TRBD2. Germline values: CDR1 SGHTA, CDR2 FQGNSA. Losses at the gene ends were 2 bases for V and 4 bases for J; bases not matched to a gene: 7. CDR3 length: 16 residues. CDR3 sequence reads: CASSLLSGGAGETQYF. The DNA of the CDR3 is TGTGCCAGCAGCTTACTCAGCGGGGGGGCTGGAGAGACCCAGTACTTC.

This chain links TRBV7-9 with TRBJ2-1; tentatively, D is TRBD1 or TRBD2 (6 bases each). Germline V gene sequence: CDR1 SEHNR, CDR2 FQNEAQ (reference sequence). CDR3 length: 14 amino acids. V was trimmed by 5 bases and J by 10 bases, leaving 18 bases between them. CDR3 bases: TGTGCCAGCAGCAAACTGGGGGGCGCCAGCGAGCAGTTCTTC. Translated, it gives CASSKLGGASEQFF.

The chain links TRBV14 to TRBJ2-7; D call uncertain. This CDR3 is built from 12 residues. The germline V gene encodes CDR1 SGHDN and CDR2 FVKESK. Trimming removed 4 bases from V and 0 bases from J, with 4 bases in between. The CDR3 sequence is CASSLSSYEQYF. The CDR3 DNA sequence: TGTGCCAGCAGCCTGAGCTCCTACGAGCAGTACTTC.

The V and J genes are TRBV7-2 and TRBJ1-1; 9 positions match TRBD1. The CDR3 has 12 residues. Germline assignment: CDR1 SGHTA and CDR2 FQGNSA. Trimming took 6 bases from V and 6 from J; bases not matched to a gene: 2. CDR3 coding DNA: TGTGCCAGCAGGCGACAGGGGGCTGAAGCTTTCTTT. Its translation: CASRRQGAEAFF. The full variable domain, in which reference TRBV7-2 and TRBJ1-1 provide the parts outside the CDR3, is GAGVSQSPSNKVTEKGKDVELRCDPISGHTALYWYRQSLGQGLEFLIYFQGNSAPDKSGLPSDRFSAERTGGSVSTLTIQRTQQEDSAVYLCASRRQGAEAFFGQGTRLTVV.

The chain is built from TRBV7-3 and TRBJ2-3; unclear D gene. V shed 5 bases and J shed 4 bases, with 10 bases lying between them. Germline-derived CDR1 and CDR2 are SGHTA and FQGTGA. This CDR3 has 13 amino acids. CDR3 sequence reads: CASSKNQADTQYF. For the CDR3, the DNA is TGTGCCAGCAGCAAGAATCAGGCAGATACGCAGTATTTT.

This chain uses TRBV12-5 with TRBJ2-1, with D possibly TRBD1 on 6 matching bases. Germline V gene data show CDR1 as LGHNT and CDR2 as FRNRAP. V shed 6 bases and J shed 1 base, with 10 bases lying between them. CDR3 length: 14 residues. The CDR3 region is CASGPDRSYNEQFF. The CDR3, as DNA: TGTGCTAGTGGCCCGGACAGATCCTACAATGAGCAGTTCTTC.

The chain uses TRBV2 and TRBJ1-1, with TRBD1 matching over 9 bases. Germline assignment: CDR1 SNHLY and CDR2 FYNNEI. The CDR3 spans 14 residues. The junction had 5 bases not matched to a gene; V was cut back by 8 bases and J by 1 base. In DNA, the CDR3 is TGTGCCAGCCTTGGGACAGGGAGGAACACTGAAGCTTTCTTT. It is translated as CASLGTGRNTEAFF. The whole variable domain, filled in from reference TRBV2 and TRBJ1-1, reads EPEVTQTPSHQVTQMGQEVILRCVPISNHLYFYWYRQILGQKVEFLVSFYNNEISEKSEIFDDQFSVERPDGSNFTLKIRSTKLEDSAMYFCASLGTGRNTEAFFGQGTRLTVV.

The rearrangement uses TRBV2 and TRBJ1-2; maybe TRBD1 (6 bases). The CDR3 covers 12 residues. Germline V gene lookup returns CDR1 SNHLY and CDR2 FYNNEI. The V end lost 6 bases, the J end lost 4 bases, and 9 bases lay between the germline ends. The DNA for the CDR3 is TGTGCCAGCAGGAGACAGGTCTATGGCTACACCTTC. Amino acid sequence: CASRRQVYGYTF. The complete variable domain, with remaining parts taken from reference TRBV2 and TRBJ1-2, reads EPEVTQTPSHQVTQMGQEVILRCVPISNHLYFYWYRQILGQKVEFLVSFYNNEISEKSEIFDDQFSVERPDGSNFTLKIRSTKLEDSAMYFCASRRQVYGYTFGSGTRLTVV.

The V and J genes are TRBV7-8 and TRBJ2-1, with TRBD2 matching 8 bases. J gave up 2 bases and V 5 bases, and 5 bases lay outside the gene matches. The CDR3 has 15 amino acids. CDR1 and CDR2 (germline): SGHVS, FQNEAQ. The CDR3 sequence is CASSPTSGAYNEQFF. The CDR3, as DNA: TGTGCCAGCAGCCCTACTAGCGGTGCCTACAATGAGCAGTTCTTC.

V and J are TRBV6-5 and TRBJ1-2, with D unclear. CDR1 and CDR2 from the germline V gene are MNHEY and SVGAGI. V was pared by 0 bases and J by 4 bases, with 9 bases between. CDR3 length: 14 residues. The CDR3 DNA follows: TGTGCCAGCAGTTACTCAGGTCGACTCTATGGCTACACCTTC. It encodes CASSYSGRLYGYTF.

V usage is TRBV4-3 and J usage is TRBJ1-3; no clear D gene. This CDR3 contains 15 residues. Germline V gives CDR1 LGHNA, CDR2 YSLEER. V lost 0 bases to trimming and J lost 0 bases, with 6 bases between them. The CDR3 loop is CASSQDQSSGNTIYF. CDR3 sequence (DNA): TGCGCCAGCAGCCAAGATCAATCCTCTGGAAACACCATATATTTT.

The CDR3 coding sequence is TGTGCCAGCAGCCCCGGACTTCTGTTTGAAGCTTTCTTT. Its protein product is CASSPGLLFEAFF. The rearrangement uses TRBV7-3 and TRBJ1-1, with D unresolved. CDR1 SGHTA and CDR2 FQGTGA come from the germline V gene. The CDR3 is 13 amino acids. The V end lost 5 bases, the J end lost 7 bases, and 14 bases lay between the germline ends.

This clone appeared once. CDR3 residues: CASSFEGATGDTQYF. The CDR3 DNA is TGTGCCAGCAGTTTTGAGGGGGCTACAGGAGATACGCAGTATTTT. V and J are TRBV28 and TRBJ2-3; 7 positions match TRBD1. The CDR3 loop spans 15 amino acids. V lost 3 bases to trimming and J lost 5 bases; unmatched junction nucleotides: 8. Germline V gene data show CDR1 as MDHEN and CDR2 as SYDVKM.

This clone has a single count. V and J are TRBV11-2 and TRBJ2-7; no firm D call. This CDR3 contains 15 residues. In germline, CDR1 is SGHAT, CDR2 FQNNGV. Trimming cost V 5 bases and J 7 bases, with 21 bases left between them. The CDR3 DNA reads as TGTGCCAGCAGCCCATTCCAGGCACCTCCGGGTGAGCAGTACTTC. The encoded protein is CASSPFQAPPGEQYF.

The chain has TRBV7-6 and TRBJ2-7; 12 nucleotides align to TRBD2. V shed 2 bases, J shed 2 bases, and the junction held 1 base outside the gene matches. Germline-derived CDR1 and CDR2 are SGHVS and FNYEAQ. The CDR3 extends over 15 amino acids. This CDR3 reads CASSLSSGGAYEQYF. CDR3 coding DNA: TGTGCCAGCAGCTTATCTAGCGGGGGGGCCTACGAGCAGTACTTC.

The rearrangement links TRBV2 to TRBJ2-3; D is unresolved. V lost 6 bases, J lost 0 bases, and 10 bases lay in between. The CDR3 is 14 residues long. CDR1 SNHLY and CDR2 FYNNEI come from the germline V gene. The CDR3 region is CASRSRLSTDTQYF. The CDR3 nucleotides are TGTGCCAGCAGATCGAGACTGAGCACAGATACGCAGTATTTT.

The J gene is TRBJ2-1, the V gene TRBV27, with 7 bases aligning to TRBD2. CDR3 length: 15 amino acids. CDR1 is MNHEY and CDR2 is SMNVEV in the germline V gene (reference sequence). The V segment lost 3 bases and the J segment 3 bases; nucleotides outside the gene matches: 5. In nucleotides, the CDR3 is TGTGCCAGCAGTTTTGGCGGGGACTACTACAATGAGCAGTTCTTC. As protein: CASSFGGDYYNEQFF.

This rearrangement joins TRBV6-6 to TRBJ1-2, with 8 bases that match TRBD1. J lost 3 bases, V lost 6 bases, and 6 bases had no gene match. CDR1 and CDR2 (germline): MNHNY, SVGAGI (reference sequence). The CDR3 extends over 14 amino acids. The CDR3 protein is CASSSGQGYYGYTF. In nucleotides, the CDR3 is TGTGCCAGCAGCTCCGGACAGGGTTACTATGGCTACACCTTC.